The 18 T cell receptor beta chains listed next were all sequenced from one sample in a study of T cells after somatic rescue of genetic block. TCRdb's copy holds only in-frame clones and misses some; the assay was immunoSEQ multiplex PCR. The sample holds 68,000 or so clones, 85% to 95% seen once. Input material: peripheral blood mononuclear cells (PBMCs). These receptors all come from a man aged 35 to 55.

The V call is TRBV13, the J call TRBJ2-3, with a possible D match to TRBD1 (6 bases). CDR3 length: 16 residues. Trimming removed 5 bases at V and 0 bases at J, with 15 bases between. Germline-derived CDR1 and CDR2 are PRHDT and FYEKMQ (reference sequence). CDR3 coding DNA: TGTGCCAGCAGCCCGGGGACACCTGGTAGCACAGATACGCAGTATTTT. It specifies CASSPGTPGSTDTQYF. The full variable domain, with the rest looked up from reference TRBV13 and TRBJ2-3, is AAGVIQSPRHLIKEKRETATLKCYPIPRHDTVYWYQQGPGQDPQFLISFYEKMQSDKGSIPDRFSAQQFSDYHSELNMSSLELGDSALYFCASSPGTPGSTDTQYFGPGTRLTVL.

The rearrangement links TRBV19 to TRBJ2-1; D unclear. Germline V gene lookup returns CDR1 LNHDA and CDR2 SQIVND (reference sequence). The germline V and J ends were trimmed by 2 bases and 6 bases, with 2 bases remaining between them. The CDR3 is made up of 11 amino acids. CDR3 coding DNA: TGTGCCAGTAGTATACCCAATGAGCAGTTCTTC. Its translation is CASSIPNEQFF.

The chain is built from TRBV9 and TRBJ2-1, with D possibly TRBD1 on 5 matching bases. V dropped 0 bases and J dropped 2 bases, with 9 bases sitting between them. CDR1 is SGDLS, CDR2 YYNGEE, per germline. The CDR3 is 15 residues long. CDR3 in DNA: TGTGCCAGCAGCGTAGAGGGGTCAGCCTACAATGAGCAGTTCTTC. Its translation: CASSVEGSAYNEQFF.

The gene calls are TRBV6-6 and TRBJ1-4, with D perhaps matching TRBD1 (6 bases). This CDR3 is 16 amino acids long. The ends were cut back, 6 bases at V and 0 bases at J, with 14 bases in the middle. Germline assignment: CDR1 MNHNY and CDR2 SVGAGI (reference sequence). The CDR3 loop reads CASRRGGQPTNEKLFF. The CDR3 DNA follows: TGTGCCAGCAGGAGGGGGGGGCAGCCAACTAATGAAAAACTGTTTTTT.

There are a few counts of this clone. The gene calls are TRBV27 and TRBJ2-3, with D possibly being TRBD2 (5 bases). V lost 10 bases, J lost 6 bases, and 17 bases lay in between. The CDR3 is 13 amino acids. CDR1 is MNHEY, CDR2 SMNVEV, per germline (reference sequence). The DNA for the CDR3 is TGTGCCACCGAGACCCTAGCCGGGGATACGCAGTATTTT. This sequence encodes CATETLAGDTQYF.

The CDR3 bases are TGTGCCAGCAGTGTGACGGATCAGACTGAAGCTTTCTTT. Its protein is CASSVTDQTEAFF. This chain uses TRBV6-4 with TRBJ1-1, with D unclear. The CDR3 sequence is 13 residues long. Trimming shortened V by 4 bases and J by 5 bases, and 11 bases separated the two germline ends. Germline lookup yields CDR1 MRHNA and CDR2 SNTAGT.

The chain carries TRBV6-6 and TRBJ2-7; D is unclear. CDR3 length equals 11 residues. From germline, CDR1 is MNHNY and CDR2 SVGAGI (reference sequence). Trimming stripped 7 bases from V and 3 bases from J, with 7 bases between. The CDR3 protein is CASTKDYEQYF. CDR3 DNA: TGTGCCAGCACCAAGGACTACGAGCAGTACTTC.

This chain's CDR3 is CASSEDAPVGETQYF. CDR3 nucleotides: TGTGCCAGCAGTGAAGACGCGCCGGTCGGAGAGACCCAGTACTTC. The chain combines TRBV2 with TRBJ2-5, with D hard to call. This CDR3 spans 15 amino acids. Germline assignment: CDR1 SNHLY and CDR2 FYNNEI. V was clipped by 1 base and J by 4 bases, with 13 bases between them.

This clone was detected once. The V and J genes are TRBV4-3 and TRBJ1-4; perhaps TRBD1 as D (5 bases). Deletions cut 0 bases from V and 4 bases from J, with 15 bases between. The V gene's germline CDR1 is LGHNA and CDR2 YSLEER. The CDR3 contains 17 residues. CDR3 loop: CASSQDQLRQFNEKLFF. The CDR3 nucleotides are TGCGCCAGCAGCCAAGATCAGCTCCGACAGTTTAATGAAAAACTGTTTTTT.

The chain recombines TRBV19 with TRBJ2-5; 11 nucleotides align to TRBD1. Near its end, the DNA agrees better with TRBJ2-7, so the J call may be wrong. The CDR3 consists of 14 residues. Germline-derived CDR1 and CDR2 are LNHDA and SQIVND (reference sequence). The CDR3 reads CASEAGTGGYEQYF. CDR3 DNA: TGTGCCAGTGAAGCCGGGACAGGGGGGTACGAGCAGTACTTC.

The chain couples TRBV28 to TRBJ2-4; D is ambiguous. This CDR3 region has 13 residues. Germline V gene sequence: CDR1 MDHEN, CDR2 SYDVKM. Trimming took 3 bases from V and 6 from J, leaving 9 bases between them. The CDR3 reads CASSFSAGNIQYF. The CDR3 nucleotides read TGTGCCAGCAGTTTCAGCGCAGGAAACATTCAGTACTTC.

The chain has TRBV5-4 and TRBJ2-4, with D perhaps matching TRBD1 or TRBD2 (5 bases each). The CDR3 runs 19 residues. Between the trimmed V and J ends, which lost 2 bases and 0 bases, there was a span of 21 bases. CDR1 is SGHNT and CDR2 is YYREEE in the germline V gene (reference sequence). The DNA for the CDR3 is TGTGCCAGCAGCTTTTTAGGGGCGCGGGTTGCAATAGCCAAAAACATTCAGTACTTC. It encodes CASSFLGARVAIAKNIQYF.

This clone appeared once. The chain combines TRBV5-4 with TRBJ2-5; D is uncertain. Trimming stripped 0 bases from V and 3 bases from J, with 3 bases between. The CDR3 covers 12 residues. The V gene's germline CDR1 is SGHNT and CDR2 YYREEE (reference sequence). CDR3 nucleotide sequence: TGTGCCAGCAGCTTGGAGAAAGAGACCCAGTACTTC. Translation gives CASSLEKETQYF.

The rearrangement joins TRBV27 to TRBJ2-5; D is perhaps TRBD2 (6 bases). From germline, CDR1 is MNHEY and CDR2 SMNVEV (reference sequence). The CDR3 sequence is 14 residues long. The V gene lost 0 bases and the J gene lost 3 bases, with 8 bases spanning the gap. The CDR3 region is CASSLSSGKETQYF. The DNA for the CDR3 is TGTGCCAGCAGTTTATCTAGCGGAAAAGAGACCCAGTACTTC.

This chain joins TRBV5-1 and TRBJ2-7; 7 bases map to TRBD2. V shed 6 bases and J 3 bases; nucleotides not matched to a gene: 12. There are 15 residues in the CDR3. Germline V gene lookup returns CDR1 SGHRS and CDR2 YFSETQ. Here the CDR3 reads CASTWADGGIYEQYF. CDR3 nucleotides: TGCGCCAGCACCTGGGCGGACGGGGGGATCTACGAGCAGTACTTC.

The rearrangement joins TRBV19 to TRBJ1-5, with 11 bases that match TRBD1. Losses at the gene ends were 6 bases for V and 3 bases for J; bases not matched to a gene: 4. Germline V gene data show CDR1 as LNHDA and CDR2 as SQIVND (reference sequence). The CDR3 covers 15 residues. This chain's CDR3 is CASSRTGGHNQPQHF. CDR3 DNA sequence: TGTGCCAGTAGCAGGACAGGGGGCCACAATCAGCCCCAGCATTTT.

The rearrangement joins TRBV7-9 to TRBJ2-7, with D unresolved. Germline V lookup: CDR1 SEHNR, CDR2 FQNEAQ (reference sequence). The V end was cut by 3 bases, the J end by 3 bases, with 9 bases between. The CDR3 totals 13 residues. This chain's CDR3 is CASSLRQSYEQYF. As DNA, the CDR3 is TGTGCCAGCAGCTTGAGGCAGAGCTACGAGCAGTACTTC.

The chain combines TRBV11-2 with TRBJ2-5; TRBD2 aligns across 8 bases. Trimming at V came to 1 base and at J to 2 bases, leaving 3 bases not matched to a gene. This CDR3 is built from 15 residues. Germline V lookup: CDR1 SGHAT, CDR2 FQNNGV. The CDR3 nucleotides read TGTGCCAGCAGCTTAGGGCCTAGCGGGCAAGAGACCCAGTACTTC. It codes for CASSLGPSGQETQYF.